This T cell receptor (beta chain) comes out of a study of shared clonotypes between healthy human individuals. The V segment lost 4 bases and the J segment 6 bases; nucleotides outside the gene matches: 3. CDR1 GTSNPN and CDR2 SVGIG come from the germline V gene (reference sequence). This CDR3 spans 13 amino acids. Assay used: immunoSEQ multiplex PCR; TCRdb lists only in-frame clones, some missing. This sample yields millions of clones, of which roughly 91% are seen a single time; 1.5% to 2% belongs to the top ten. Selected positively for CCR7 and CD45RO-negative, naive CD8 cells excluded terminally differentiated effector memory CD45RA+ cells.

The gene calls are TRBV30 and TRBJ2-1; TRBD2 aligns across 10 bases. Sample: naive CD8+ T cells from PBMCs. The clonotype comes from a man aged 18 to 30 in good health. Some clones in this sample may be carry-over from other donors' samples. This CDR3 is CAWTSGGSNEQFF. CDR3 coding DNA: TGTGCCTGGACTAGCGGGGGATCCAATGAGCAGTTCTTC.